This paragraph reports one T cell receptor (beta chain). Germline V gene sequence: CDR1 LGHNA, CDR2 YNFKEQ. Trimming pared 1 base from V and 2 bases from J, leaving 12 bases between. The CDR3 totals 16 residues. As originally analysed: The authors estimated nucleated cell counts from reference gene primer amplification. TCRdb's table, derived via immunoSEQ multiplex PCR, lists solely in-frame clones and lacks some. That table furnishes V, J and clone size, whereas the DNA furnished D and trimming. Of about 240,000 clones detected, 86% appear once; the ten largest clones hold roughly an eighth. The sample belongs to a study of blood T cell repertoires in COVID-19. Overall study context: Samples representing acute and convalescent COVID-19 were sourced from the United States, Italy and Spain. T cells, B-cell-depleted T cells, or PBMCs supplied cDNA or gDNA.

V is TRBV4-2 and J is TRBJ2-1; D is perhaps TRBD1 (7 bases). Sequencing was done on a sample of peripheral blood. The receptor was derived from a man older than 75 with acute or convalescent COVID-19. CDR3 DNA: TGTGCCAGCAGCCAAGGGAGGGGGCTCACCTACAATGAGCAGTTCTTC. Residues: CASSQGRGLTYNEQFF.